Below are 14 T cell receptor beta chains sequenced from a single sample in a study of T cell repertoires in cytomegalovirus infection. One entry per CDR3 protein, called by TCRdb with MiXCR from the reads. The sample has roughly 760,000 distinct CDR3 sequences, 35% to 45% seen once. Sequencing was carried out using PBMCs. The receptors were sampled from a human donor in good health (CMV status not recorded). Some clones in this sample may be carry-over from other donors' samples.

This clonotype occurred a few times. This chain connects TRBV7-8 to TRBJ1-2; 11 bases match TRBD1. Per the germline V gene, CDR1 is SGHVS and CDR2 is FQNEAQ. V was pared by 5 bases and J by 8 bases, with 10 bases of the junction left unmatched. The CDR3 is 15 residues long. The CDR3 loop is CASSPPDRGLKGYTF. The CDR3 DNA reads as TGTGCCAGCAGCCCCCCGGACAGGGGGCTAAAAGGCTACACCTTC.

This clonotype was seen a few times. This chain joins TRBV12-3 or TRBV12-4 and TRBJ1-5, with 8 bases identical to TRBD1. This CDR3 region has 15 residues. V lost 4 bases, J lost 4 bases, and 6 bases stayed unmatched. The CDR3 DNA is TGTGCCAGCAGTTCTGGGACAGGAGCGAATCAGCCCCAGCATTTT. Translating gives CASSSGTGANQPQHF.

The rearrangement uses TRBV27 and TRBJ1-6; D gene ambiguous. The CDR3 sequence is 16 residues long. Germline lookup yields CDR1 MNHEY and CDR2 SMNVEV (reference sequence). The V gene lost 5 bases and the J gene lost 9 bases, with 20 bases spanning the gap. The DNA of the CDR3 is TGTGCCAGCAGTGTGGCTCCCCCTCGTTCTGCTTCACCCCTCCACTTT. Its protein is CASSVAPPRSASPLHF.

This clonotype was detected ten times or more. The genes are TRBV7-6 and TRBJ1-1, with TRBD1 matching over 7 bases. CDR1 is SGHVS and CDR2 is FNYEAQ in the germline V gene. Trimming took 5 bases from V and 1 from J; bases not matched to a gene: 19. CDR3 length equals 19 residues. CDR3 protein: CASSRDSQVYGGPNTEAFF. CDR3 DNA sequence: TGTGCCAGCAGCCGGGACAGCCAGGTATATGGTGGTCCGAACACTGAAGCTTTCTTT.

Regarding this clonotype: At one boundary the junction diverges from the germline segment, which might be a read error. The chain employs TRBV14 and TRBJ1-6; 8 bases align to TRBD1. This CDR3 spans 16 amino acids. The germline CDR1 and CDR2 sequences are SGHDN and FVKESK. The CDR3 DNA is TGTGCCAGCAGCCACAGAGGACAGGGTCGCGGTTCACCCCTCAACTTT. This gives the protein CASSHRGQGRGSPLNF.

The V and J genes are TRBV6-2 or TRBV6-3 and TRBJ1-1; D gene unclear. Trimming stripped 7 bases from V and 1 base from J, with 16 bases between. The CDR3 sequence is 15 residues long. Germline CDR1 reads MNHEY; CDR2 reads SVGEGT. The CDR3 is CASIPVKLKNTEAFF. In nucleotides, the CDR3 is TGTGCCAGCATCCCCGTGAAACTTAAGAACACTGAAGCTTTCTTT.

This clonotype was detected many times. V and J are TRBV28 and TRBJ2-7; 12 bases are shared with TRBD2. The CDR3 is made up of 15 amino acids. J gave up 6 bases and V 5 bases, and 8 bases lay outside the gene matches. The germline gives CDR1 MDHEN, CDR2 SYDVKM. The CDR3 region has the DNA TGTGCCAGCAGTCCGGCACTAGCGGGAGGAGGCGAGCAGTACTTC. Translating gives CASSPALAGGGEQYF.

This chain uses TRBV5-4 with TRBJ2-1, with D perhaps matching TRBD2 (7 bases). The length of the CDR3 is 15 residues. The germline CDR1 and CDR2 sequences are SGHNT and YYREEE (reference sequence). V gave up 5 bases and J gave up 8 bases, with 20 bases separating them. The CDR3 bases are TGTGCCAGCAGTTGGGTGGGCGGGGGCCCGGATGAGCAGTTCTTC. Its translation is CASSWVGGGPDEQFF.

The rearrangement joins TRBV28 to TRBJ1-5, with 7 bases that match TRBD1. The CDR3 is 15 amino acids. V trimming: 6 bases; J trimming: 6 bases; junction bases outside the gene matches: 11. The germline V gene has CDR1 MDHEN and CDR2 SYDVKM. The CDR3 protein is CASSPDRAVIQPQHF. CDR3 in DNA: TGTGCCAGCAGCCCTGACAGGGCTGTTATTCAGCCCCAGCATTTT.

This chain joins TRBV12-3 or TRBV12-4 and TRBJ2-5; no clear D. The CDR3 length is 15 residues. Trimming shortened V by 2 bases and J by 0 bases, and 10 bases separated the two germline ends. The CDR3 reads CASSLKMANQETQYF. Here the CDR3 DNA reads TGTGCCAGCAGTTTAAAAATGGCGAACCAAGAGACCCAGTACTTC.

This clonotype was recorded a few times. The gene calls are TRBV5-5 and TRBJ2-1; D ambiguous. Germline assignment: CDR1 SGHKS and CDR2 YYEKEE (reference sequence). The CDR3 is made up of 11 amino acids. The V end lost 0 bases, the J end lost 16 bases, and 11 bases lay between the germline ends. This chain's CDR3 is CASSLDSRPFF. CDR3 nucleotide sequence: TGTGCCAGCAGCTTGGACTCTCGCCCTTTCTTC.

Notes on this clonotype: An end of the junction differs from the germline gene, which may be a read error. The J gene is TRBJ2-1, the V gene TRBV11-2, with D unresolved. Germline lookup yields CDR1 SGHAT and CDR2 FQNNGV. The CDR3 runs to 17 residues. CDR3 in DNA: TGTGCCAGCAGCTTCCCCCACCGGTACAGCCCCTACAATGAGCCGTTATTC. It is translated as CASSFPHRYSPYNEPLF.

This clonotype has a count of ten or more. The chain has TRBV7-2 and TRBJ2-7, with a tentative D call TRBD1 (6 bases). Germline CDR1 and CDR2: SGHTA and FQGNSA. This CDR3 has 15 amino acids. The ends were cut back, 1 base at V and 2 bases at J, with 12 bases in the middle. The CDR3 here is CASSLDAGATYEQYF. The CDR3 DNA reads TGTGCCAGCAGCTTAGACGCAGGGGCAACCTACGAGCAGTACTTC.

V gene TRBV12-3 or TRBV12-4 combines with J gene TRBJ2-1; 9 positions match TRBD2. The CDR3 runs 13 residues. V shed 5 bases and J 9 bases; nucleotides not matched to a gene: 5. CDR3 nucleotide sequence: TGTGCCAGCAGTGTGACTAGCGGAGGTGAGCAGTTCTTC. It is translated as CASSVTSGGEQFF.